The rows below give T cell receptor beta chains drawn from one sample of a study of T cells after yellow fever vaccination. TCRdb independently ran MiXCR on the 5' RACE reads; one entry per CDR3 protein. The sample consists of hundreds of thousands of distinct CDR3 sequences, 21% of them appearing once. Sequences were derived from PBMCs, sampled roughly 20 days after the first yellow fever vaccination. These receptors came from a man in his late teens or twenties who received the YFV17D yellow fever vaccine. CDR3s include the opening cysteine and the closing phenylalanine or tryptophan. The D gene is left open where the match is weak. Clone size, where shown, is once, few, many, or a class for clones that have expanded.

TRBV6-1,TRBJ1-2,few,.,TGTGCCAGCAGTGAAGGTTACAGGTCTGATGGCTACACCTTC,CASSEGYRSDGYTF
TRBV4-2,TRBJ2-6,few,TRBD1,TGTGCCAGCAGCCGCTGGACAGGGGGCACGGCCAACGTCCTGACTTTC,CASSRWTGGTANVLTF
TRBV27,TRBJ1-2,many,.,TGTGCCAGCAGCTTAGGGGGAAACTATGGCTACACCTTC,CASSLGGNYGYTF
TRBV3-1,TRBJ1-2,.,.,TGTGCCAGCAGCCAAGAGGCCTATGGCTACACCTTC,CASSQEAYGYTF
TRBV2,TRBJ2-1,few,.,TGTGCCAGCAGTGAGTATCCTAATGAGCAGTTCTTC,CASSEYPNEQFF
TRBV7-7,TRBJ2-2,few,TRBD1,TGTGCTAGCAGCCCGACAGGGGGCGCGAGCGGGGAGCTGTTTTTT,CASSPTGGASGELFF
TRBV11-2,TRBJ1-2,few,.,TGTGCCAGCAGCTTCCGGCAGGGAGGTGGCTACACCTTC,CASSFRQGGGYTF
TRBV4-1,TRBJ2-3,many,.,TGTGCCAGCAGCCAAGGGGGGGCTGGAGATACGCAGTATTTT,CASSQGGAGDTQYF
TRBV2,TRBJ2-3,.,.,TGTGCCAGCAGTGTACAATCTAGCACAGATACGCAGTATTTT,CASSVQSSTDTQYF
TRBV4-1,TRBJ1-5,few,.,TGCGCCAGCAGCCAAGGGCTTCGACAGAGCAATCAGCCCCAGCATTTT,CASSQGLRQSNQPQHF
TRBV20-1,TRBJ2-3,few,.,TGCAGTGCTACGCGACCAGGGTTAGGAGATACGCAGTATTTT,CSATRPGLGDTQYF
TRBV10-3,TRBJ2-3,.,TRBD2,TGTGCCATCAGTGAGCGGAGCGGGGGTACTACAGATACGCAGTATTTT,CAISERSGGTTDTQYF
TRBV5-1,TRBJ2-6,.,.,TGCGCCAGCAGCTTGGGGCTTCCCCAGCTCACGGTCCTGACTTTC,CASSLGLPQLTVLTF
TRBV5-1,TRBJ2-2,.,.,TGCGCCAGCAGCCCGATGGTCACCGGGGAGCTGTTTTTT,CASSPMVTGELFF
TRBV18,TRBJ1-1,many,.,TGTGCCAGCTCACCGGGCCGGACCATTCAGAACACTGAAGCTTTCTTT,CASSPGRTIQNTEAFF
TRBV12-5,TRBJ1-1,few,TRBD1,TGTGCTAGTGGTCGACCCCAGGGGGCCCTGGGGACTGAAGCTTTCTTT,CASGRPQGALGTEAFF
TRBV14,TRBJ2-4,.,.,TGTGCCAGCAGCCAAGTACAGGGAGCCAAAAACATTCAGTACTTC,CASSQVQGAKNIQYF
TRBV7-3,TRBJ2-1,few,.,TGTGCCAGCAGCTTAATGGCGAGTAGCGATGAGCAGTTCTTC,CASSLMASSDEQFF
TRBV20-1,TRBJ1-1,few,.,TGCAGTGCTAGAGATCTCAGACAGCCGAACACTGAAGCTTTCTTT,CSARDLRQPNTEAFF
TRBV5-5,TRBJ2-3,.,.,TGTGCCAACAGCCGGGACAATTGGGGAACGTCAGATACGCAGTATTTT,CANSRDNWGTSDTQYF
TRBV18,TRBJ2-7,few,.,TGTGCCAGCTCCATGGGGGGCTACGAGCAGTACTTC,CASSMGGYEQYF
TRBV12-3/TRBV12-4,TRBJ2-2,many,.,TGTGCCAGCAGTTTAAGGGGGGACACCGGGGAGCTGTTTTTT,CASSLRGDTGELFF
TRBV4-3,TRBJ1-2,few,TRBD1,TGCGCCAGCAGCCAAGATACCAGGGGGAGAGGCTACACCTTC,CASSQDTRGRGYTF
TRBV3-1,TRBJ2-1,.,.,TGTGCCAGCAGCCAAGTTAACAATGAGCAGTTCTTC,CASSQVNNEQFF
TRBV10-3,TRBJ2-3,.,.,TGTGCCATCAGTGAGGACCCTAGGGCCGGCGGTACGCAGTATTTT,CAISEDPRAGGTQYF
TRBV20-1,TRBJ2-1,many,.,TGCAGTGCTAGAAGGGAGGATGAGCAGTTCTTC,CSARREDEQFF
TRBV6-1,TRBJ2-5,.,TRBD2,TGTGCCAGCACCCCCGGGACTAGCGGGGAGCAAGAGACCCAGTACTTC,CASTPGTSGEQETQYF
TRBV7-3,TRBJ2-2,.,.,TGTGCCAGCAGTACCTCGGGAATCGGTACCGGGGAGCTGTTTTTT,CASSTSGIGTGELFF
TRBV12-3/TRBV12-4,TRBJ2-5,.,.,TGTGCCAGCAGGGCGAGTAAGGGGACCCAGTACTTC,CASRASKGTQYF
TRBV10-3,TRBJ1-1,.,.,TGTGCCATCAGTGACCTCGCGGGTGGTGAAGCTTTCTTT,CAISDLAGGEAFF
TRBV6-2/TRBV6-3,TRBJ1-1,.,.,TGTGCCAGCAGCCCCCGACCGGGGGGGGCGACTGAAGCTTTCTTT,CASSPRPGGATEAFF
TRBV10-3,TRBJ2-1,few,.,TGTGCCATCAGTGAGTCGAAAGTCGGTAATGAGCAGTTCTTC,CAISESKVGNEQFF
TRBV29-1,TRBJ2-2,.,.,TGCAGCGTTGTGACAGCGAACACCGGGGAGCTGTTTTTT,CSVVTANTGELFF
TRBV12-3/TRBV12-4,TRBJ1-4,.,TRBD1,TGTGCCAGCAAGACGGGACAGTTTAATGAAAAACTGTTTTTT,CASKTGQFNEKLFF
TRBV2,TRBJ2-3,few,.,TGTGCCAGCAAGGATGAGCTAGCAGGCACAGATACGCAGTATTTT,CASKDELAGTDTQYF
TRBV7-4,TRBJ1-6,few,.,TGTGCCAGCAGCTTAGTTGGGGACTATAATTCACCCCTCCACTTT,CASSLVGDYNSPLHF
TRBV10-3,TRBJ1-5,few,.,TGTGCCATCAGTGTTCTGGGAGGCAATCAGCCCCAGCATTTT,CAISVLGGNQPQHF
TRBV5-1,TRBJ2-2,.,.,TGCGCCAGCAGCTTTACTAGTACCGGGGAGCTGTTTTTT,CASSFTSTGELFF
TRBV14,TRBJ2-2,.,TRBD1,TGTGCCAGCAGCCAACGGCGGGACAGGGCGGCCGGGGAGCTGTTTTTT,CASSQRRDRAAGELFF
TRBV20-1,TRBJ2-5,.,.,TGCAGTGCTAGTGTTGGGACCCAGTACTTC,CSASVGTQYF